Listed here are 31 T cell receptor beta chains from one sample, sequenced in a study of neoadjuvant anti-PD-1 for oral cavity cancer. Measured with immunoSEQ multiplex PCR; TCRdb has only the in-frame clones, and not every one. The table shows tens of thousands of clones, with under 90% occurring only once. The sample consisted of PBMCs, taken before nivolumab (anti-PD-1) treatment. The receptors shown here come from a person aged 35-79 years with oral cavity squamous cell carcinoma.

This clone was counted a few times. This rearrangement joins TRBV13 to TRBJ2-7, with 10 bases aligning to TRBD2. V dropped 5 bases and J dropped 0; count of bases not matched to a gene: 1. The germline CDR1 and CDR2 sequences are PRHDT and FYEKMQ (reference sequence). This CDR3 contains 14 residues. In DNA form, the CDR3 reads TGTGCCAGCAGCCAGCGGGAGGGCTCCTACGAGCAGTACTTC. Translation gives CASSQREGSYEQYF.

The gene calls are TRBV6-6 and TRBJ1-5; weak D call: TRBD1 (6 bases). V lost 10 bases, J lost 3 bases, and 16 bases lay in between. This CDR3 spans 14 amino acids. Germline V lookup: CDR1 MNHNY, CDR2 SVGAGI (reference sequence). The CDR3 loop is CATTPGQVNQPQHF. In DNA form, the CDR3 reads TGTGCCACCACGCCGGGACAAGTCAATCAGCCCCAGCATTTT.

The rearrangement uses TRBV27 and TRBJ2-3, with a possible D match to TRBD2 (7 bases). The germline gives CDR1 MNHEY, CDR2 SMNVEV (reference sequence). Trimming took 0 bases from V and 5 from J, leaving 12 bases between them. The CDR3 runs 15 residues. For the CDR3, the DNA is TGTGCCAGCAGTTTATCAGGGGGAGGGGGAGATACGCAGTATTTT. It is translated as CASSLSGGGGDTQYF.

V gene TRBV27 combines with J gene TRBJ2-2; a possible D gene is TRBD1 (5 bases). Trimming left V 10 bases short and J 1 base short, with 19 bases between. Germline assignment: CDR1 MNHEY and CDR2 SMNVEV (reference sequence). CDR3 length: 16 residues. The CDR3 DNA reads TGTGCCACCCTTAGAAAGGGGTGGGAGAACACCGGGGAGCTGTTTTTT. It is translated as CATLRKGWENTGELFF.

J is TRBJ2-2 and V is TRBV30, with D maybe TRBD1 (6 bases). Between the trimmed V and J ends, which lost 7 bases and 2 bases, there was a span of 14 bases. This CDR3 spans 14 amino acids. Germline CDR1 and CDR2: GTSNPN and SVGIG (reference sequence). The CDR3 region is CALNDRINTGELFF. The CDR3 DNA follows: TGTGCCTTGAACGACAGGATCAACACCGGGGAGCTGTTTTTT.

J is TRBJ1-1 and V is TRBV29-1; D not certain. Trimming took off 4 bases at V and 2 bases at J, with 11 bases between the two ends. The germline V gene has CDR1 SQVTM and CDR2 ANQGSEA. The CDR3 is 13 amino acids. CDR3 sequence (DNA): TGCAGCGTTGCCCCCGGCAGTAACACTGAAGCTTTCTTT. It translates to CSVAPGSNTEAFF. Full variable domain (remainder filled in from reference TRBV29-1 and TRBJ1-1): SAVISQKPSRDICQRGTSLTIQCQVDSQVTMMFWYRQQPGQSLTLIATANQGSEATYESGFVIDKFPISRPNLTFSTLTVSNMSPEDSSIYLCSVAPGSNTEAFFGQGTRLTVV.

This clone has a single count. The V and J genes are TRBV30 and TRBJ2-7; D is undetermined. The CDR3 has 13 residues. Germline V gives CDR1 GTSNPN, CDR2 SVGIG (reference sequence). Trimming pared 4 bases from V and 6 bases from J, leaving 16 bases between. In nucleotides, the CDR3 is TGTGCCTGGACTGGGCAGGTGTTTGGCGAGCAGTACTTC. This encodes CAWTGQVFGEQYF.

The chain employs TRBV29-1 and TRBJ2-7; 13 nucleotides line up with TRBD2. V shed 7 bases and J 2 bases; nucleotides not matched to a gene: 5. The CDR3 sequence is 14 residues long. Germline V gene data show CDR1 as SQVTM and CDR2 as ANQGSEA. The CDR3 here is CSAVLAGGPYEQYF. In DNA form, the CDR3 reads TGCAGCGCTGTACTAGCGGGAGGGCCCTACGAGCAGTACTTC.

The rearrangement joins TRBV5-6 to TRBJ2-1, with D perhaps matching TRBD2 (5 bases). V gave up 0 bases and J gave up 9 bases, with 13 bases separating them. CDR1 and CDR2 (germline): SGHDT, YYEEEE. The CDR3 runs 14 residues. The chain's CDR3 is CASSLAGGAGEQFF. The CDR3 DNA follows: TGTGCCAGCAGCTTGGCTGGCGGCGCGGGTGAGCAGTTCTTC. Using reference TRBV5-6 and TRBJ2-1 for the parts outside the CDR3, the full variable domain is DAGVTQSPTHLIKTRGQQVTLRCSPKSGHDTVSWYQQALGQGPQFIFQYYEEEERQRGNFPDRFSGHQFPNYSSELNVNALLLGDSALYLCASSLAGGAGEQFFGPGTRLTVL.

The CDR3 DNA reads as TGTGCCAGAAGTTCGGGACAGGGTAATCAGCCCCAGCATTTT. Encoded protein: CARSSGQGNQPQHF. The chain uses TRBV5-3 and TRBJ1-5; 9 bases agree with TRBD1. TRBV5-3 is an open reading frame, and its role is uncertain. The V gene end was trimmed by 5 bases and the J gene end by 4 bases; junction bases not matched to a gene: 4. The CDR3 runs 14 residues.

As DNA, the CDR3 is TGTGCCAGTAGTTCGGGGCAGGGAACCTACGAGCAGTACTTC. As protein: CASSSGQGTYEQYF. V gene TRBV19 combines with J gene TRBJ2-7; D is tentatively TRBD1 or TRBD2 (5 bases each). CDR1 and CDR2 (germline): LNHDA, SQIVND (reference sequence). Trimming took off 5 bases at V and 2 bases at J, with 13 bases between the two ends. This CDR3 is 14 amino acids long.

In regard to this clone: One end of the junction does not line up with germline, which may come from a read error. The chain uses TRBV7-7 and TRBJ2-2, with a tentative D call TRBD2 (6 bases). The CDR3 has 11 residues. Per germline, CDR1 SSHAT and CDR2 FNYEAQ (reference sequence). CDR3 protein: CASSAGGELFF. In nucleotides, the CDR3 is TGTGCTAGCAGCGCGGGGGGGGAGCTGTTTTTT.

In its sample, this clone was seen once. This chain joins TRBV15 and TRBJ1-5; no firm D call. Trimming shortened V by 1 base and J by 0 bases, and 7 bases separated the two germline ends. The CDR3 runs to 15 residues. Germline CDR1 and CDR2: LNHNV and YYDKDF (reference sequence). CDR3 sequence (DNA): TGTGCCACCAGCAGAGCGGACGTTAGCAATCAGCCCCAGCATTTT. Amino acid sequence: CATSRADVSNQPQHF.

The chain joins TRBV5-1 to TRBJ1-1; perhaps TRBD1 as D (6 bases). Germline V CDR1 and CDR2: SGHRS, YFSETQ. This CDR3 spans 15 amino acids. V was shortened by 0 bases and J by 1 base, with 10 bases between the two germline ends. This CDR3 reads CASSLEGQTNTEAFF. The CDR3, as DNA: TGCGCCAGCAGCTTGGAAGGACAGACGAACACTGAAGCTTTCTTT. The whole variable domain, remainder taken from reference TRBV5-1 and TRBJ1-1, is KAGVTQTPRYLIKTRGQQVTLSCSPISGHRSVSWYQQTPGQGLQFLFEYFSETQRNKGNFPGRFSGRQFSNSRSEMNVSTLELGDSALYLCASSLEGQTNTEAFFGQGTRLTVV.

V and J are TRBV10-1 and TRBJ1-5; D call uncertain. The CDR3 has 11 residues. Germline V gene data show CDR1 as WNHNN and CDR2 as SYGVQD (reference sequence). The germline V and J ends were trimmed by 0 bases and 16 bases, with 10 bases remaining between them. Here the CDR3 reads CASSESRKPHF. The CDR3 coding sequence is TGCGCCAGCAGTGAGTCACGAAAACCCCATTTT.

V gene TRBV6-5 combines with J gene TRBJ1-1; TRBD1 matches 8 bases. The CDR3 runs to 14 residues. V was clipped by 2 bases and J by 6 bases; unmatched bases: 5. Germline V lookup: CDR1 MNHEY, CDR2 SVGAGI. The CDR3 loop is CASSYGQGLAEAFF. DNA of the CDR3: TGTGCCAGCAGTTACGGACAGGGTCTCGCTGAAGCTTTCTTT.

The count of this clone is one. The chain combines TRBV28 with TRBJ2-7, with TRBD1 matching over 7 bases. The CDR3 spans 15 residues. Trimming took 4 bases from V and 3 from J; bases not matched to a gene: 9. Germline values: CDR1 MDHEN, CDR2 SYDVKM. In nucleotides, the CDR3 is TGTGCCAGCAGTTCCGAGTACAGGGGCAGCTACGAGCAGTACTTC. Protein product: CASSSEYRGSYEQYF.

J is TRBJ1-1 and V is TRBV7-9; no clear D. This CDR3 contains 12 residues. The V gene lost 0 bases and the J gene lost 6 bases, with 5 bases spanning the gap. Germline CDR1 is SEHNR and CDR2 is FQNEAQ (reference sequence). The CDR3 loop reads CASSLAFAEAFF. In DNA, the CDR3 is TGTGCCAGCAGCTTAGCCTTCGCTGAAGCTTTCTTT.

As for this clone: Its ends do not fully match the called genes, so a read error is possible. V and J are TRBV6-5 and TRBJ2-5; 8 nucleotides match TRBD2. This CDR3 spans 14 amino acids. Germline V CDR1 and CDR2: MNHEY, SVGAGI. CDR3 coding DNA: TGTGCCAGCAGTACCCAGCGGGGGCAAGAGACCCCGTACTTC. The encoded protein is CASSTQRGQETPYF.

The V gene is TRBV5-1, the J gene TRBJ2-1; TRBD2 matches 10 bases. CDR3 size: 15 residues. Trimming cost V 1 base and J 7 bases; bases outside gene matches: 5. In germline, CDR1 is SGHRS, CDR2 YFSETQ. The CDR3: CASSLLTSGVNEQFF. The CDR3 nucleotides read TGCGCCAGCAGCTTGTTAACTAGCGGGGTGAATGAGCAGTTCTTC.

The chain combines TRBV7-9 with TRBJ2-3, with a weak D call TRBD2 (6 bases). The germline V gene encodes CDR1 SEHNR and CDR2 FQNEAQ (reference sequence). Trimming pared 1 base from V and 2 bases from J, leaving 13 bases between. This CDR3 is 16 amino acids long. The CDR3 nucleotides are TGTGCCAGCAGCTTAGGGGACTCGACCCCCACAGATACGCAGTATTTT. Residues: CASSLGDSTPTDTQYF. Full variable domain (rest looked up from reference TRBV7-9 and TRBJ2-3): DTGVSQNPRHKITKRGQNVTFRCDPISEHNRLYWYRQTLGQGPEFLTYFQNEAQLEKSRLLSDRFSAERPKGSFSTLEIQRTEQGDSAMYLCASSLGDSTPTDTQYFGPGTRLTVL.

The chain combines TRBV11-2 with TRBJ1-1; D not resolved. Germline CDR1 and CDR2: SGHAT and FQNNGV. The CDR3 is 16 amino acids. Trimming pared 0 bases from V and 0 bases from J, leaving 11 bases between. This CDR3 reads CASSLDNDLMNTEAFF. The CDR3 DNA is TGTGCCAGCAGCTTAGATAACGACCTCATGAACACTGAAGCTTTCTTT.

The rearrangement links TRBV5-6 to TRBJ2-5; 7 bases are shared with TRBD2. Germline CDR1 reads SGHDT; CDR2 reads YYEEEE. CDR3 length equals 16 residues. The ends lost 0 bases at V and 1 base at J; junction bases unmatched: 6. CDR3 nucleotide sequence: TGTGCCAGCAGCTTGGCCCTAGCGGAGATCCAAGAGACCCAGTACTTC. This sequence encodes CASSLALAEIQETQYF.

V gene TRBV6-5 combines with J gene TRBJ2-2; D remains ambiguous. The V gene lost 5 bases and the J gene lost 0 bases, with 10 bases spanning the gap. This CDR3 has 15 residues. Germline V gene data show CDR1 as MNHEY and CDR2 as SVGAGI. CDR3 coding DNA: TGTGCCAGCAGTGGTCAGTACTCGAACACCGGGGAGCTGTTTTTT. It encodes CASSGQYSNTGELFF.

The CDR3 sequence: CASSTPNQPQHF. For the CDR3, the DNA is TGTGCCAGCAGTACCCCAAATCAGCCCCAGCATTTT. This chain connects TRBV27 to TRBJ1-5; the D is unclear. V was shortened by 5 bases and J by 4 bases, with 6 bases between the two germline ends. Germline V CDR1 and CDR2: MNHEY, SMNVEV (reference sequence). The CDR3 loop spans 12 amino acids.

The chain combines TRBV5-1 with TRBJ2-3; D perhaps matches TRBD1 (5 bases). There are 13 residues in the CDR3. Germline-derived CDR1 and CDR2 are SGHRS and YFSETQ. The V end lost 7 bases, the J end lost 0 bases, and 9 bases lay between the germline ends. The CDR3 is CASGAHSTDTQYF. As DNA, the CDR3 is TGCGCCAGCGGGGCACATAGCACAGATACGCAGTATTTT.

The chain is built from TRBV29-1 and TRBJ2-7, with D possibly matching TRBD2 (5 bases). This CDR3 spans 17 amino acids. The germline CDR1 and CDR2 sequences are SQVTM and ANQGSEA. V lost 1 base, J lost 0 bases, and 19 bases lay in between. CDR3 sequence (DNA): TGCAGCGTTGAAGTGGCCCGCCCGGGAACGAGCTCCTACGAGCAGTACTTC. Encoded protein: CSVEVARPGTSSYEQYF.

The chain is built from TRBV5-1 and TRBJ1-4; TRBD1 matches at 7 bases. The trim removed 0 bases at V and 7 bases at J, leaving 3 bases unmatched. The CDR3 spans 14 residues. Germline V gene lookup returns CDR1 SGHRS and CDR2 YFSETQ. In DNA, the CDR3 is TGCGCCAGCAGCTTGGACAGGGACAGTGAAAAACTGTTTTTT. It encodes CASSLDRDSEKLFF.

V usage is TRBV7-2 and J usage is TRBJ1-5; D call uncertain. The CDR3 totals 15 residues. The V and J ends lost 0 bases and 1 base respectively, with 7 bases between them. Germline V gives CDR1 SGHTA, CDR2 FQGNSA. The DNA for the CDR3 is TGTGCCAGCAGCTTAGCAGGGTTGAGCAATCAGCCCCAGCATTTT. Translation gives CASSLAGLSNQPQHF. Full variable domain (rest looked up from reference TRBV7-2 and TRBJ1-5): GAGVSQSPSNKVTEKGKDVELRCDPISGHTALYWYRQSLGQGLEFLIYFQGNSAPDKSGLPSDRFSAERTGGSVSTLTIQRTQQEDSAVYLCASSLAGLSNQPQHFGDGTRLSIL.

The V call is TRBV2, the J call TRBJ2-7; 7 bases align to TRBD2. The CDR3 spans 14 residues. Per germline, CDR1 SNHLY and CDR2 FYNNEI. V gave up 4 bases and J gave up 3 bases; unmatched junction bases: 6. DNA of the CDR3: TGTGCCAGCAGTGTTGAGACTAGCCGCTACGAGCAGTACTTC. As protein: CASSVETSRYEQYF. The entire variable domain, with the rest obtained from reference TRBV2 and TRBJ2-7, is as follows: EPEVTQTPSHQVTQMGQEVILRCVPISNHLYFYWYRQILGQKVEFLVSFYNNEISEKSEIFDDQFSVERPDGSNFTLKIRSTKLEDSAMYFCASSVETSRYEQYFGPGTRLTVT.

CDR3 nucleotides: TGTGCCAGCAGTTCTGACCGAGATACGCAGTATTTT. Encoded protein: CASSSDRDTQYF. The chain couples TRBV6-5 to TRBJ2-3; the D is unclear. There are 12 residues in the CDR3. CDR1 is MNHEY, CDR2 SVGAGI, per germline. The V end lost 4 bases, the J end lost 5 bases, and 7 bases lay between the germline ends.